This TCR beta chain was found in a study of glioma-infiltrating T cells. Whole-study findings and limits: Very few CDR3 sequences were shared between tissue and blood.

Amplification of TCR alpha and beta CDR3 regions from RNA used iRepertoire nested multiplex PCR. Input was roughly 100-450 ng of tissue mRNA or PBMC total RNA. TCRdb re-called the multiplex PCR reads with MiXCR, one entry per CDR3 protein. Of fewer than 200,000 distinct CDR3 sequences in the sample, 32% were seen once. The V gene's germline CDR1 is LNHNV and CDR2 YYDKDF (reference sequence). This CDR3 has 13 amino acids. V was cut by 10 bases and J by 5 bases, with 17 bases left in between. In the case of this clonotype: The antigen remains unidentified.

Sequenced sample: glioma tissue, nonneoplastic brain tissue, or PBMCs (not recorded which). V is TRBV15 and J is TRBJ2-5; D gene ambiguous. The clonotype originates from a human donor with low-grade glioma or glioblastoma, undergoing nonglioma brain surgery, or in good health (not recorded which). The CDR3 bases are TGTGCCATCTGGACCGCAGGTACGGAGACCCAGTACTTC. Translated: CAIWTAGTETQYF.